One and the same sample provided the 21 T cell receptor beta chains below, sequenced in a study of blood T cell repertoires in COVID-19. Libraries were prepared by immunoSEQ multiplex PCR; TCRdb keeps only in-frame clonotypes and omits some of them. The data contain some 350,000 clones, around 90% of them singletons. Sequenced sample: peripheral blood. The receptors come from a man aged 18-30 years with active or convalescent COVID-19.

The rearrangement uses TRBV2 and TRBJ2-5; TRBD2 matches at 8 bases. Trimming cost V 8 bases and J 4 bases; bases outside gene matches: 6. CDR3 length: 13 amino acids. CDR1 and CDR2 from the germline V gene are SNHLY and FYNNEI. In DNA form, the CDR3 reads TGTGCCAGCTGTTCGCTAGCGGGAGAGACCCAGTACTTC. Translated: CASCSLAGETQYF.

The chain couples TRBV30 to TRBJ1-5; D call uncertain. The CDR3 runs 13 residues. V dropped 3 bases and J dropped 6 bases, with 12 bases sitting between them. Germline CDR1 GTSNPN, CDR2 SVGIG (reference sequence). The DNA of the CDR3 is TGTGCCTGGAGGGCGGATGGGTCTCAGCCCCAGCATTTT. Its translation: CAWRADGSQPQHF.

The chain employs TRBV2 and TRBJ2-7; D is uncertain. V dropped 8 bases and J dropped 3 bases, with 8 bases sitting between them. The CDR3 length is 11 residues. Germline lookup yields CDR1 SNHLY and CDR2 FYNNEI. The CDR3 spells CASGEIYEQYF. CDR3 bases: TGTGCCAGCGGAGAGATCTACGAGCAGTACTTC.

The V gene is TRBV5-5, the J gene TRBJ2-3, with TRBD1 matching 7 bases. The J segment lost 5 bases and the V segment lost 0 bases, leaving 0 bases of the junction unmatched. Germline V gene lookup returns CDR1 SGHKS and CDR2 YYEKEE (reference sequence). The CDR3 consists of 13 residues. CDR3 sequence reads: CASSLGTGDTQYF. The CDR3 nucleotides are TGTGCCAGCAGCTTGGGGACAGGAGATACGCAGTATTTT.

This chain connects TRBV5-8 to TRBJ1-1; D gene uncertain. Trimming shortened V by 4 bases and J by 4 bases, and 17 bases separated the two germline ends. The CDR3 sequence is 15 residues long. Germline loops: CDR1 SGHTS, CDR2 YDEGEE. CDR3 residues: CASSHGSLYVTEAFF. DNA of the CDR3: TGTGCCAGCAGCCACGGGTCCCTATATGTCACTGAAGCTTTCTTT. Together with reference TRBV5-8 and TRBJ1-1, the CDR3 gives the full variable domain: EAGVTQSPTHLIKTRGQQATLRCSPISGHTSVYWYQQALGLGLQFLLWYDEGEERNRGNFPPRFSGRQFPNYSSELNVNALELEDSALYLCASSHGSLYVTEAFFGQGTRLTVV.

J is TRBJ1-4 and V is TRBV9, with D perhaps TRBD1 (6 bases). Germline V gives CDR1 SGDLS, CDR2 YYNGEE. The V gene lost 0 bases and the J gene lost 2 bases, with 8 bases spanning the gap. The CDR3 consists of 15 residues. The chain's CDR3 is CASSVAQGTNEKLFF. The CDR3, as DNA: TGTGCCAGCAGCGTAGCTCAGGGGACTAATGAAAAACTGTTTTTT.

The CDR3, as DNA: TGTGCCAGCAGCAAAGTCGAGGGCAATCAGCCCCAGCATTTT. Translated, it gives CASSKVEGNQPQHF. The V call is TRBV21-1, the J call TRBJ1-5. TRBV21-1 has pseudogene status. The CDR3 runs 14 residues.

This clone was counted between two and nine times. The rearrangement uses TRBV6-5 and TRBJ1-1, with D unresolved. V lost 0 bases, J lost 3 bases, and 8 bases lay in between. Germline V gene lookup returns CDR1 MNHEY and CDR2 SVGAGI. The CDR3 runs 14 residues. The CDR3 protein is CASSYSLYDTEAFF. CDR3 DNA: TGTGCCAGCAGTTACTCCCTTTATGACACTGAAGCTTTCTTT.

In this sample, this clone turned up many times. The chain is built from TRBV4-3 and TRBJ2-1; D not resolved. Deletions cut 0 bases from V and 8 bases from J, with 14 bases between. This CDR3 region has 15 residues. Per the germline V gene, CDR1 is LGHNA and CDR2 is YSLEER. The CDR3 DNA reads as TGCGCCAGCAGCCAAGACATCGGTTATCTCTATGAGCAGTTCTTC. Encoded protein: CASSQDIGYLYEQFF.

The chain couples TRBV19 to TRBJ2-3; 8 bases align to TRBD2. This CDR3 has 16 residues. After removal of 3 bases from V and 8 bases from J, the junction contained 13 bases not matched to a gene. CDR1 is LNHDA, CDR2 SQIVND, per germline (reference sequence). The CDR3 bases are TGTGCCAGTAGTATCCCGGTGGCGCGGGGGGCAGGTACGCAGTATTTT. This translates into CASSIPVARGAGTQYF. The whole variable domain, filled in from reference TRBV19 and TRBJ2-3, reads DGGITQSPKYLFRKEGQNVTLSCEQNLNHDAMYWYRQDPGQGLRLIYYSQIVNDFQKGDIAEGYSVSREKKESFPLTVTSAQKNPTAFYLCASSIPVARGAGTQYFGPGTRLTVL.

V and J are TRBV28 and TRBJ2-5; a possible D gene is TRBD2 (6 bases). This CDR3 contains 15 residues. Trimming stripped 3 bases from V and 0 bases from J, with 11 bases between. Germline loops: CDR1 MDHEN, CDR2 SYDVKM. This chain's CDR3 is CASSFSGGYQETQYF. The CDR3 coding sequence is TGTGCCAGCAGTTTCAGTGGGGGGTACCAAGAGACCCAGTACTTC.

V and J are TRBV29-1 and TRBJ1-1; D might be TRBD1 (6 bases). Trimming took off 7 bases at V and 1 base at J, with 13 bases between the two ends. The CDR3 runs to 13 residues. In germline, CDR1 is SQVTM, CDR2 ANQGSEA. As DNA, the CDR3 is TGCAGCGCCGGTGGGGGCGCGAACACTGAAGCTTTCTTT. It encodes CSAGGGANTEAFF.

A single count supports this clone. The V call is TRBV6-5, the J call TRBJ2-5; 7 positions match TRBD1. This CDR3 spans 16 amino acids. V gave up 0 bases and J gave up 4 bases; unmatched junction bases: 8. Germline V gene data show CDR1 as MNHEY and CDR2 as SVGAGI. The CDR3 here is CASSYSLLGGGETQYF. The CDR3 DNA reads as TGTGCCAGCAGTTACTCGCTACTAGGGGGCGGAGAGACCCAGTACTTC.

Only one count was recorded for this clone. The chain is built from TRBV27 and TRBJ1-1, with 9 positions matching TRBD1. CDR3 length: 15 amino acids. Germline V lookup: CDR1 MNHEY, CDR2 SMNVEV (reference sequence). Losses at the gene ends were 2 bases for V and 7 bases for J; bases not matched to a gene: 8. The CDR3: CASSLNGQGNYEAFF. CDR3 nucleotide sequence: TGTGCCAGCAGTTTAAACGGACAGGGGAACTATGAAGCTTTCTTT.

The chain has TRBV7-2 and TRBJ2-1; D remains ambiguous. CDR1 is SGHTA, CDR2 FQGNSA, per germline. Trimming removed 4 bases at V and 5 bases at J, with 15 bases between. The CDR3 covers 15 residues. CDR3 DNA: TGTGCCAGCAGCTCCCCGGGTACGAGCAACAATGAGCAGTTCTTC. Encoded protein: CASSSPGTSNNEQFF.

This clone was counted only a few times. This sequence joins TRBV28 and TRBJ1-5; TRBD1 agrees at 12 bases. The CDR3 runs to 16 residues. Germline trimming cut 3 bases from V and 5 bases from J; bases unmatched to any gene: 5. The germline CDR1 and CDR2 sequences are MDHEN and SYDVKM. The CDR3 loop reads CASSFSGTGGDQPQHF. The DNA of the CDR3 is TGTGCCAGCAGTTTCTCCGGGACAGGGGGCGATCAGCCCCAGCATTTT.

This rearrangement joins TRBV19 to TRBJ2-7, with D possibly matching TRBD2 (5 bases). The germline V gene encodes CDR1 LNHDA and CDR2 SQIVND (reference sequence). Trimming pared 3 bases from V and 2 bases from J, leaving 11 bases between. The CDR3 is 14 amino acids. The CDR3, as DNA: TGTGCCAGTAGTATTACCGGGGATGCCTACGAGCAGTACTTC. It codes for CASSITGDAYEQYF.

The chain has TRBV29-1 and TRBJ1-2, with D possibly TRBD1 on 6 matching bases. Trimming stripped 7 bases from V and 0 bases from J, with 12 bases between. This CDR3 has 13 residues. CDR1 and CDR2 (germline): SQVTM, ANQGSEA. CDR3 sequence (DNA): TGCAGCGCCGGGGACATTTCTAACTATGGCTACACCTTC. It encodes CSAGDISNYGYTF.

The rearrangement uses TRBV20-1 and TRBJ2-7; unclear D gene. Germline-derived CDR1 and CDR2 are DFQATT and SNEGSKA (reference sequence). The CDR3 is made up of 11 amino acids. The CDR3 DNA is TGCACTCCCCTCCGTTCCTACGAGCAGTACTTC. It codes for CTPLRSYEQYF.

J is TRBJ1-1 and V is TRBV7-2; D remains ambiguous. Germline values: CDR1 SGHTA, CDR2 FQGNSA. The CDR3 spans 11 residues. The V end lost 3 bases, the J end lost 7 bases, and 6 bases lay between the germline ends. In DNA, the CDR3 is TGTGCCAGCAGCTTCCGGGATGAAGCTTTCTTT. Encoded protein: CASSFRDEAFF. The variable domain in full, with the rest retrieved from reference TRBV7-2 and TRBJ1-1, is GAGVSQSPSNKVTEKGKDVELRCDPISGHTALYWYRQSLGQGLEFLIYFQGNSAPDKSGLPSDRFSAERTGGSVSTLTIQRTQQEDSAVYLCASSFRDEAFFGQGTRLTVV.

This clone was detected a few times. The chain employs TRBV18 and TRBJ1-4, with a tentative D call TRBD1 (5 bases). Germline values: CDR1 KGHSH, CDR2 LQKENI. The CDR3 runs to 16 residues. The germline V and J ends were trimmed by 0 bases and 6 bases, with 14 bases remaining between them. The CDR3 DNA reads TGTGCCAGCTCACCACCTTCAGGGAGGCACGATGAAAAACTGTTTTTT. It specifies CASSPPSGRHDEKLFF.